This is a list of T cell receptor beta chains from one sample in a study of early T cells in non-severe SARS-CoV-2 infection. Via MiXCR, TCRdb re-called the 5' RACE reads, giving one row per CDR3 protein. The sample has 60,000 or so distinct CDR3 sequences, approximately 13% seen once; the top ten hold roughly 4%. The sample comprised whole blood. These TCRs come from an adult who was a healthcare worker with PCR-confirmed SARS-CoV-2 infection or an uninfected control (not recorded which). Each CDR3 is given with its conserved first and last residue. The D gene is left open where the match is weak. Where a row states a size, it is once, few, many or the class of an expanded clone; other rows omit it.

TRBV18,many,-,TRBJ1-1,CASSLENTEAFF,TGTGCCAGCTCACTAGAGAACACTGAAGCTTTCTTT
TRBV29-1,-,-,TRBJ2-3,CSVDALAADTQYF,TGCAGCGTTGATGCGCTAGCTGCAGATACGCAGTATTTT
TRBV20-1,many,-,TRBJ1-6,CSASYLVGKSSPLHF,TGCAGTGCTAGTTATTTGGTCGGGAAAAGTTCACCCCTCCACTTT
TRBV6-6,-,-,TRBJ1-5,CASSIQYNQPQHF,TGTGCCAGCAGTATCCAATACAATCAGCCCCAGCATTTT
TRBV29-1,once,-,TRBJ2-2,CSVEPPGDPGELFF,TGCAGCGTTGAACCGCCCGGCGACCCCGGGGAGCTGTTTTTT
TRBV7-2,few,-,TRBJ2-3,CASSLAIGGTDTQYF,TGTGCCAGCAGCTTAGCGATCGGCGGCACAGATACGCAGTATTTT
TRBV5-7,many,-,TRBJ1-1,CASSLGRAGSPRRTEAFF,TGTGCCAGCAGCTTGGGTCGTGCCGGATCCCCCAGAAGGACTGAAGCTTTCTTT
TRBV27,-,-,TRBJ1-3,CASSLGSYSGNTIYF,TGTGCCAGCAGTTTGGGGAGCTACTCTGGAAACACCATATATTTT
TRBV5-4,once,-,TRBJ2-7,CASSATWGGATYEQYF,TGTGCCAGCAGCGCGACATGGGGGGGCGCAACCTACGAGCAGTACTTC
TRBV10-2,-,TRBD1,TRBJ1-5,CASSVTGINQPQHF,TGCGCCAGCAGTGTGACAGGGATTAATCAGCCCCAGCATTTT
TRBV28,many,-,TRBJ1-4,CASSRGGEKLFF,TGTGCCAGCAGCAGGGGTGGTGAAAAACTGTTTTTT
TRBV3-1,-,-,TRBJ1-6,CASSQDIGSSPLHF,TGTGCCAGCAGCCAAGATATAGGTTCATCACCCCTCCACTTT
TRBV7-8,many,-,TRBJ1-6,CASSLAQLSSYNSPLHF,TGTGCCAGCAGCTTAGCACAGTTAAGCTCCTATAATTCACCCCTCCACTTT
TRBV7-9,few,-,TRBJ1-6,CASTPIRTANNSPLHF,TGTGCCAGCACCCCCATCAGGACAGCAAATAATTCACCCCTCCACTTT
TRBV12-3/TRBV12-4,many,-,TRBJ1-1,CASSSQGMNTEAFF,TGTGCCAGCAGTTCACAGGGCATGAACACTGAAGCTTTCTTT
TRBV7-2,few,-,TRBJ1-2,CASSLSEYYGYTF,TGTGCCAGCAGCTTATCAGAATACTATGGCTACACCTTC